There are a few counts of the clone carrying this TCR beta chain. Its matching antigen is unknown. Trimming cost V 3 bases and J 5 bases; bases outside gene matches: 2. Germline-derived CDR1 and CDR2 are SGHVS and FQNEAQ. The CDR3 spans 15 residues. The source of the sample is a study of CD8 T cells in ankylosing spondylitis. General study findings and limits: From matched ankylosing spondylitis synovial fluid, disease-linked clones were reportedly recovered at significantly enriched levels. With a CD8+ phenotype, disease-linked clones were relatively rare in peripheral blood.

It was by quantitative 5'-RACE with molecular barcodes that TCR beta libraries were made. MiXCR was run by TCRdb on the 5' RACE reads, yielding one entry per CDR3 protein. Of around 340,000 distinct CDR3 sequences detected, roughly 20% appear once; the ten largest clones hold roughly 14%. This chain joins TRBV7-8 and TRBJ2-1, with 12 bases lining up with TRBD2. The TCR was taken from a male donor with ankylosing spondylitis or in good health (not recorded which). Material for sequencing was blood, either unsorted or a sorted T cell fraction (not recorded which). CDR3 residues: CASSLLAGGDNEQFF. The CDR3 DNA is TGTGCCAGCAGCTTGCTAGCGGGGGGGGACAATGAGCAGTTCTTC.